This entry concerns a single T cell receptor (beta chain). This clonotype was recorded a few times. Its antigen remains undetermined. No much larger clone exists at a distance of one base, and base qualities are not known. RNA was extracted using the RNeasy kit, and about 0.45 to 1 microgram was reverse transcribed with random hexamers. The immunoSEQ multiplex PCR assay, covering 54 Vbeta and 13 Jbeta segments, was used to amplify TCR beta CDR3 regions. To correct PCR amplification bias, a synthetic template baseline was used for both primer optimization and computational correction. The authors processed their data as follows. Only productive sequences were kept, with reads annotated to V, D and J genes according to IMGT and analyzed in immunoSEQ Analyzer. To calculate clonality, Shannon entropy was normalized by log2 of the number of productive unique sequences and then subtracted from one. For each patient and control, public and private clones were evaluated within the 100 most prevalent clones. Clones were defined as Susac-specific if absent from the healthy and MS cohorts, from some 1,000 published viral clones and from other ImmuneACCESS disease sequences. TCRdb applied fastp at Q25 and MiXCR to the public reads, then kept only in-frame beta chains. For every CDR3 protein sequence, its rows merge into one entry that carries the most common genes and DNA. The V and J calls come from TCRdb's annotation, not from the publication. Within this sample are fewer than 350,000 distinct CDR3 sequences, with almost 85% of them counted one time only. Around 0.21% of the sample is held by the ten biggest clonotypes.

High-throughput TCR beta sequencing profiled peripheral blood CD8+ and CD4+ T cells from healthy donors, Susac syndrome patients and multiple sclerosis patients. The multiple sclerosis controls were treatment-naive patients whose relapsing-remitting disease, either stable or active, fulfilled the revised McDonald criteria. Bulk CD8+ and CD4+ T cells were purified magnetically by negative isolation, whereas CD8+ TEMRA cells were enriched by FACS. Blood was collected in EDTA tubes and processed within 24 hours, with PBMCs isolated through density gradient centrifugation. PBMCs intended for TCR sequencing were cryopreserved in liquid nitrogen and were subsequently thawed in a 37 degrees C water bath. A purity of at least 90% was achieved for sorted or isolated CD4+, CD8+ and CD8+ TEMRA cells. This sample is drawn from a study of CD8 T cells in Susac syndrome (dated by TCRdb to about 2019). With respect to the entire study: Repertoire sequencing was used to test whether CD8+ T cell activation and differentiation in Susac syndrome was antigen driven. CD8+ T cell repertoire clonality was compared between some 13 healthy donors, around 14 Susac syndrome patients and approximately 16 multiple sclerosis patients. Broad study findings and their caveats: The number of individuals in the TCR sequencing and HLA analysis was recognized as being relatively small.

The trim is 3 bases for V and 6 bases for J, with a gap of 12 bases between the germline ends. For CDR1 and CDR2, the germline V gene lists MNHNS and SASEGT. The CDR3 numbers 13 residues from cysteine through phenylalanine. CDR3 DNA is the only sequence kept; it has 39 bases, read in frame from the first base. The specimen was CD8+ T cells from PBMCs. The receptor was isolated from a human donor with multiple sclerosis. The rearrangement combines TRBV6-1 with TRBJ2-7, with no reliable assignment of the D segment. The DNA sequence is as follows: TGTGCCAGCAGTGACTTGGCGGTGAGCGAGCAGTACTTC. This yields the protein CASSDLAVSEQYF.